The following is a T cell receptor (beta chain) sequence with its context. Its matching antigen is unknown. The CDR3 length is 15 residues. The germline V gene has CDR1 SGHRS and CDR2 YFSETQ. J gave up 3 bases and V 4 bases, and 4 bases lay outside the gene matches. The data are from a study of T cells in Graves' hyperthyroidism and ophthalmopathy. Uncontrolled infection, other autoimmune disease, pregnancy or lactation led to exclusion. Each diagnosis was grounded in clinical symptoms, serum thyroxine and TRAb, thyroid ultrasound, and orbital computed tomography. From RNA transcripts, TCR beta CDR3 regions were amplified. First-round RT-PCR of the TCR CDR3 relied on the HTBI primer set. TCRdb fed the multiplex PCR reads into MiXCR, producing one record per CDR3 protein. Among 600,000 to 700,000 distinct CDR3 sequences listed, 40% to 55% were seen once. Study outcomes and limitations: Stable hyperthyroidism and ophthalmopathy were separated using 13 V-J signatures. The model anticipated ophthalmopathy a median about six months pre-onset.

The sequence came from an adult man with Graves' disease, either hyperthyroidism or ophthalmopathy (not recorded which). What was sequenced was peripheral blood or thyroid tissue (not recorded which). The gene calls are TRBV5-1 and TRBJ2-1; 10 positions agree with TRBD1. CDR3: CASSHRDRGYNEQFF. Here the CDR3 DNA reads TGCGCCAGCAGCCACCGGGACAGGGGCTACAATGAGCAGTTCTTC.